The 32 T cell receptor beta chains given below trace back to one sample, sequenced in a study of blood T cell repertoires in COVID-19. Assay used: immunoSEQ multiplex PCR; TCRdb lists only in-frame clones, some missing. The sample has tens of thousands of clones, 75% to 85% seen once. The source material was peripheral blood. The receptor source for this set is a human donor in a cohort sampled during active COVID-19.

V usage is TRBV25-1 and J usage is TRBJ1-2, with D possibly matching TRBD1 (6 bases). Germline V CDR1 and CDR2: MGHDK, SYGVNS. Trimming pared 3 bases from V and 5 bases from J, leaving 16 bases between. This CDR3 comprises 15 residues. CDR3: CASSDLGDNGYGYTF. The CDR3 nucleotides are TGTGCCAGCAGTGATTTAGGGGACAATGGGTATGGCTACACCTTC.

The chain employs TRBV5-4 and TRBJ2-6; TRBD2 might be the D (5 bases). Trimming shortened V by 4 bases and J by 1 base, and 12 bases separated the two germline ends. The CDR3 sequence is 16 residues long. CDR1 is SGHNT and CDR2 is YYREEE in the germline V gene (reference sequence). The CDR3 coding sequence is TGTGCCAGCAGCCCCGGTGGGGAGTCTGGGGCCAACGTCCTGACTTTC. Encoded protein: CASSPGGESGANVLTF.

This chain links TRBV18 with TRBJ1-2; 9 bases map to TRBD1. This CDR3 spans 14 amino acids. Germline values: CDR1 KGHSH, CDR2 LQKENI. After removal of 5 bases from V and 8 bases from J, the junction contained 9 bases not matched to a gene. The DNA for the CDR3 is TGTGCCAGCTCAGGGGGACAGGGTAAGCGCGGCTACACCTTC. It encodes CASSGGQGKRGYTF.

The J gene is TRBJ1-1, the V gene TRBV7-9, with TRBD1 identical over 7 bases. Germline trimming cut 4 bases from V and 0 bases from J; bases unmatched to any gene: 17. The CDR3 contains 19 residues. CDR1 is SEHNR and CDR2 is FQNEAQ in the germline V gene (reference sequence). The CDR3 loop is CASSWQGNTGAYMNTEAFF. The CDR3, as DNA: TGTGCCAGCAGCTGGCAGGGGAATACAGGGGCCTACATGAACACTGAAGCTTTCTTT.

The J gene is TRBJ2-7, the V gene TRBV7-9; TRBD1 aligns across 9 bases. Per germline, CDR1 SEHNR and CDR2 FQNEAQ (reference sequence). The CDR3 extends over 14 amino acids. The trim removed 5 bases at V and 3 bases at J, leaving 5 bases unmatched. The CDR3 region is CASSLGTGLYEQYF. CDR3 nucleotides: TGTGCCAGCAGCCTCGGGACAGGGCTCTACGAGCAGTACTTC.

The chain is built from TRBV28 and TRBJ2-7, with 7 bases fitting TRBD2. V shed 7 bases, J shed 3 bases, and the junction held 12 bases outside the gene matches. From germline, CDR1 is MDHEN and CDR2 SYDVKM. The CDR3 spans 15 residues. This chain's CDR3 is CASTPPLAELYEQYF. The DNA for the CDR3 is TGTGCCAGCACTCCGCCCCTAGCGGAGCTCTACGAGCAGTACTTC. The whole variable domain, filled in from reference TRBV28 and TRBJ2-7, reads DVKVTQSSRYLVKRTGEKVFLECVQDMDHENMFWYRQDPGLGLRLIYFSYDVKMKEKGDIPEGYSVSREKKERFSLILESASTNQTSMYLCASTPPLAELYEQYFGPGTRLTVT.

The V call is TRBV14, the J call TRBJ2-1; 13 bases are a match to TRBD2. Unmatched junction bases numbered 4, after V lost 0 bases and J lost 8 bases. There are 16 residues in the CDR3. CDR1 is SGHDN and CDR2 is FVKESK in the germline V gene. CDR3: CASSQDRTSGSYEQFF. DNA for the CDR3: TGTGCCAGCAGCCAAGATCGGACTAGCGGGAGCTATGAGCAGTTCTTC.

The gene calls are TRBV7-9 and TRBJ1-1, with 8 bases identical to TRBD1. Trimming cost V 5 bases and J 1 base; bases outside gene matches: 6. Germline V gene sequence: CDR1 SEHNR, CDR2 FQNEAQ (reference sequence). The CDR3 has 15 residues. The CDR3 nucleotides read TGTGCCAGCAGCCCTCAGGGGGCCAAGAACACTGAAGCTTTCTTT. This gives the protein CASSPQGAKNTEAFF.

The rearrangement uses TRBV6-6 and TRBJ1-1; D not resolved. This CDR3 is 14 amino acids long. The V end was cut by 2 bases, the J end by 2 bases, with 9 bases between. CDR1 is MNHNY and CDR2 is SVGAGI in the germline V gene (reference sequence). DNA for the CDR3: TGTGCCAGCAGTTACCCGGAGTTAAACACTGAAGCTTTCTTT. As protein: CASSYPELNTEAFF.

The J gene is TRBJ2-6, the V gene TRBV3-1 (or the pseudogene TRBV3-2); the D is unclear. Germline CDR1 LGHDT, CDR2 YNNKEL (reference sequence). The CDR3 runs 14 residues. V was pared by 4 bases and J by 4 bases, with 8 bases between. CDR3 loop: CASSRDVGANVLTF. CDR3 bases: TGTGCCAGCAGCCGCGATGTGGGGGCCAACGTCCTGACTTTC.

The CDR3 bases are TGTGCCAGCAGTCTCGACAGGGGAAGGAACGAGCAGTACTTC. It encodes CASSLDRGRNEQYF. The chain carries TRBV7-8 and TRBJ2-7; 8 bases match TRBD1. The V segment lost 6 bases and the J segment 5 bases; nucleotides outside the gene matches: 9. Germline-derived CDR1 and CDR2 are SGHVS and FQNEAQ. This CDR3 has 14 residues.

The chain combines TRBV25-1 with TRBJ2-5; 8 bases are shared with TRBD2. J was trimmed by 5 bases and V by 3 bases; bases with no gene match: 14. This CDR3 has 17 residues. Per germline, CDR1 MGHDK and CDR2 SYGVNS. The chain's CDR3 is CASSDGRGSGRGETQYF. CDR3 nucleotide sequence: TGTGCCAGCAGTGATGGGCGCGGGAGCGGGAGAGGGGAGACCCAGTACTTC.

The chain links TRBV30 to TRBJ2-1, with TRBD2 identical over 7 bases. Germline V lookup: CDR1 GTSNPN, CDR2 SVGIG (reference sequence). V shed 3 bases, J shed 6 bases, and the junction held 11 bases outside the gene matches. The CDR3 length is 15 residues. CDR3 sequence (DNA): TGTGCCTGGAGCGGGTTAGCGGGTTTGTCCAATGAGCAGTTCTTC. Protein sequence: CAWSGLAGLSNEQFF.

This clone has just a few counts. The rearrangement uses TRBV12-5 and TRBJ1-1, with D possibly TRBD1 on 5 matching bases. CDR1 and CDR2 from the germline V gene are LGHNT and FRNRAP. This CDR3 comprises 13 residues. The V end was cut by 0 bases, the J end by 12 bases, with 14 bases between. CDR3 sequence reads: CASGLVAGRGTFF. CDR3 DNA sequence: TGTGCTAGTGGTTTGGTAGCAGGGCGGGGGACTTTCTTT.

The chain joins TRBV6-1 to TRBJ2-2; a weak D match, TRBD2 (6 bases). V gave up 4 bases and J gave up 5 bases, with 17 bases separating them. From germline, CDR1 is MNHNS and CDR2 SASEGT. This CDR3 comprises 16 residues. CDR3 loop: CASSAARDSTTGELFF. The CDR3, as DNA: TGTGCCAGCAGTGCCGCAAGGGACTCCACGACCGGGGAGCTGTTTTTT.

This rearrangement joins TRBV10-3 to TRBJ2-1, with 9 bases lining up with TRBD2. This CDR3 is 13 amino acids long. From germline, CDR1 is ENHRY and CDR2 SYGVKD. V shed 6 bases and J 8 bases; nucleotides not matched to a gene: 5. The DNA of the CDR3 is TGTGCCATCAGGGCGGGAGGGCCGGATGAGCAGTTCTTC. As protein: CAIRAGGPDEQFF.

The CDR3 loop is CASSSFKETQYF. CDR3 DNA: TGTGCCAGCAGCTCCTTTAAAGAGACCCAGTACTTC. The rearrangement uses TRBV7-2 and TRBJ2-5; no reliable D call. The CDR3 runs to 12 residues. The V gene lost 4 bases and the J gene lost 3 bases, with 6 bases spanning the gap. The germline V gene encodes CDR1 SGHTA and CDR2 FQGNSA.

The chain joins TRBV19 to TRBJ1-5; TRBD1 agrees at 7 bases. The V segment lost 6 bases and the J segment 1 base; nucleotides outside the gene matches: 3. The germline gives CDR1 LNHDA, CDR2 SQIVND (reference sequence). The CDR3 is 14 residues long. Written as DNA, the CDR3 is TGTGCCAGTAGACAGGACAGGAGCAATCAGCCCCAGCATTTT. Encoded protein: CASRQDRSNQPQHF.

The chain uses TRBV27 and TRBJ2-5; TRBD2 matches at 12 bases. The germline gives CDR1 MNHEY, CDR2 SMNVEV (reference sequence). V was pared by 6 bases and J by 1 base, with 6 bases of the junction left unmatched. The CDR3 has 16 amino acids. CDR3 protein: CASRTGTSGPQETQYF. In nucleotides, the CDR3 is TGTGCCAGCAGGACCGGGACTAGCGGGCCCCAAGAGACCCAGTACTTC.

This rearrangement joins TRBV7-6 to TRBJ1-4; D gene ambiguous. Germline V CDR1 and CDR2: SGHVS, FNYEAQ. This CDR3 has 15 amino acids. V lost 3 bases and J 3 bases, leaving 11 bases between the germline ends. DNA for the CDR3: TGTGCCAGCAGCTTCGGTAGGGAGTCTAATGAAAAACTGTTTTTT. Residues: CASSFGRESNEKLFF.

The gene calls are TRBV2 and TRBJ1-4; 10 nucleotides line up with TRBD1. Germline V lookup: CDR1 SNHLY, CDR2 FYNNEI. This CDR3 has 20 amino acids. V lost 7 bases, J lost 0 bases, and 17 bases stayed unmatched. The CDR3 DNA is TGTGCCAGCATAAGGGACAGGGGATTCTCTTTGAAAGCAACTAATGAAAAACTGTTTTTT. Protein sequence: CASIRDRGFSLKATNEKLFF.

As regards this clone: A much larger clone lies one base from this, so it may be a read error. The chain joins TRBV28 to TRBJ2-7; D remains unclear. V lost 6 bases and J lost 0, with 3 bases in between. Per germline, CDR1 MDHEN and CDR2 SYDVKM. There are 11 residues in the CDR3. The chain's CDR3 is CASSSSYEQYF. Written as DNA, the CDR3 is TGTGCCAGCAGCTCCTCCTACGAGCAGTACTTC.

The gene calls are TRBV28 and TRBJ2-1; D remains unclear. Germline CDR1 and CDR2: MDHEN and SYDVKM. V was shortened by 4 bases and J by 4 bases, with 5 bases between the two germline ends. The CDR3 contains 12 residues. CDR3 protein: CASSSPYNEQFF. CDR3 DNA sequence: TGTGCCAGCAGTTCTCCTTACAATGAGCAGTTCTTC. Full variable domain (remainder filled in from reference TRBV28 and TRBJ2-1): DVKVTQSSRYLVKRTGEKVFLECVQDMDHENMFWYRQDPGLGLRLIYFSYDVKMKEKGDIPEGYSVSREKKERFSLILESASTNQTSMYLCASSSPYNEQFFGPGTRLTVL.

This clone was detected only once. The rearrangement links TRBV6-1 to TRBJ1-4, with a tentative D call TRBD1 (6 bases). From germline, CDR1 is MNHNS and CDR2 SASEGT. With 2 bases removed from V and 7 bases from J, the gap between germline ends came to 17 bases. CDR3 length equals 16 residues. The DNA of the CDR3 is TGTGCCAGCAGTGAATTGGCTTGGGGGCGTACTGAAAAACTGTTTTTT. Translated: CASSELAWGRTEKLFF.

This chain connects TRBV7-3 to TRBJ2-2; no reliable D call. V shed 0 bases and J shed 1 base, with 6 bases lying between them. The CDR3 covers 15 residues. The V gene's germline CDR1 is SGHTA and CDR2 FQGTGA. The DNA of the CDR3 is TGTGCCAGCAGCTTAACTGGGCAGAACACCGGGGAGCTGTTTTTT. Residues: CASSLTGQNTGELFF.

The chain joins TRBV3-1 (or the pseudogene TRBV3-2) to TRBJ2-1, with 7 positions matching TRBD2. The CDR3 is 16 residues long. J was trimmed by 2 bases and V by 4 bases; bases with no gene match: 8. Germline V gene lookup returns CDR1 LGHDT and CDR2 YNNKEL (reference sequence). CDR3 nucleotide sequence: TGTGCCAGCAGCCCTGTCGGGACTACAACCTACAATGAGCAGTTCTTC. Translated, it gives CASSPVGTTTYNEQFF.

V usage is TRBV27 and J usage is TRBJ2-7; D unresolved. Trimming pared 2 bases from V and 3 bases from J, leaving 17 bases between. Germline V gene data show CDR1 as MNHEY and CDR2 as SMNVEV (reference sequence). This CDR3 has 16 residues. The CDR3 spells CASSLVPANPLYEQYF. The CDR3 coding sequence is TGTGCCAGCAGTTTAGTTCCCGCTAACCCCCTCTACGAGCAGTACTTC.

The chain combines TRBV3-1 (or the pseudogene TRBV3-2) with TRBJ2-3; maybe TRBD2 (5 bases). Germline V gene lookup returns CDR1 LGHDT and CDR2 YNNKEL (reference sequence). Trimming shortened V by 2 bases and J by 8 bases, and 11 bases separated the two germline ends. CDR3 length: 13 residues. CDR3 DNA sequence: TGTGCCAGCAGCCAAAGTCGGAGCGGTACGCAGTATTTT. This translates into CASSQSRSGTQYF.

The gene calls are TRBV9 and TRBJ1-4; D might be TRBD1 (5 bases). This CDR3 spans 15 amino acids. V lost 0 bases and J 8 bases, leaving 14 bases between the germline ends. Germline V CDR1 and CDR2: SGDLS, YYNGEE. DNA of the CDR3: TGTGCCAGCAGCGTAGCCGGGGGTTGGGGGGAAAAACTGTTTTTT. This translates into CASSVAGGWGEKLFF.

V and J are TRBV23-1 and TRBJ1-2; D remains ambiguous. TRBV23-1 counts as an open reading frame of uncertain function. V was shortened by 0 bases and J by 2 bases, with 7 bases between the two germline ends. The CDR3 loop spans 14 amino acids. CDR3 region: CASSQSTGNYGYTF. For the CDR3, the DNA is TGCGCCAGCAGTCAATCGACGGGAAACTATGGCTACACCTTC.

V and J are TRBV7-2 and TRBJ2-1, with D possibly TRBD2 on 6 matching bases. The CDR3 spans 15 residues. V was pared by 2 bases and J by 7 bases, with 15 bases between. CDR1 and CDR2 (germline): SGHTA, FQGNSA. In nucleotides, the CDR3 is TGTGCCAGCAGCTTAACCTCTAGCGTCGGAAATGAGCAGTTCTTC. It specifies CASSLTSSVGNEQFF.

The V gene is TRBV6-1, the J gene TRBJ1-5; D is undetermined. The germline V and J ends were trimmed by 1 base and 7 bases, with 14 bases remaining between them. Germline V gene data show CDR1 as MNHNS and CDR2 as SASEGT. This CDR3 has 15 amino acids. The CDR3 loop reads CASSEGPTISQPQHF. The CDR3 region has the DNA TGTGCCAGCAGTGAAGGGCCTACGATTAGCCAGCCCCAGCATTTT.